These T cell receptor beta chains were read from a single sample in a study of blood T cell repertoires in COVID-19. Assay: immunoSEQ multiplex PCR; the TCRdb copy retains only in-frame clones and omits some. The sample consists of 200,000 to 250,000 clones, around 85% of them appearing once. Sequenced sample: PBMCs or T cells enriched from blood (not recorded which). The origin of the receptors is a woman aged 40 to 50 with acute COVID-19. Each CDR3 is given with its conserved first and last residue. Each record gives: CDR3 protein, CDR3 DNA, V gene, clone size, CDR3 length, J gene, D gene. A D gene is named only where the DNA matches it firmly. For some rows the clone size is stated as once, few or many, or as a class when expanded; others skip it.

cdr3_aa: CASSIVGGGDSYEQYF
cdr3_nt: TGTGCCAGTAGTATAGTCGGCGGCGGGGATTCCTACGAGCAGTACTTC
v_call: TRBV19
clone_size: few
cdr3_length: 16
j_call: TRBJ2-7
d_call: NA

cdr3_aa: CASSRDKYEQYF
cdr3_nt: TGTGCCAGCAGCCGGGACAAATACGAGCAGTACTTC
v_call: TRBV7-9
clone_size: NA
cdr3_length: 12
j_call: TRBJ2-7
d_call: NA

cdr3_aa: CASSTSLRNEQFF
cdr3_nt: TGTGCCAGTAGTACCTCACTGAGGAATGAGCAGTTCTTC
v_call: TRBV19
clone_size: once
cdr3_length: 13
j_call: TRBJ2-1
d_call: NA

cdr3_aa: CASSSDRGRAGQETQYF
cdr3_nt: TGCGCCAGCAGTTCGGACAGGGGGCGCGCGGGGCAGGAGACCCAGTACTTC
v_call: TRBV5-1
clone_size: NA
cdr3_length: 17
j_call: TRBJ2-5
d_call: TRBD1

cdr3_aa: CASSGGSTEAFF
cdr3_nt: TGTGCCAGCAGCGGGGGGTCTACTGAAGCTTTCTTT
v_call: TRBV11-3
clone_size: few
cdr3_length: 12
j_call: TRBJ1-1
d_call: NA

cdr3_aa: CASREAGGGSETQYF
cdr3_nt: TGTGCCAGTAGGGAAGCGGGAGGTGGATCGGAGACCCAGTACTTC
v_call: TRBV19
clone_size: NA
cdr3_length: 15
j_call: TRBJ2-5
d_call: TRBD2

cdr3_aa: CASSSRGWSYTF
cdr3_nt: TGTGCCAGCAGTTCTCGAGGGTGGAGCTACACCTTC
v_call: TRBV28
clone_size: NA
cdr3_length: 12
j_call: TRBJ1-2
d_call: NA

cdr3_aa: CASSGGTNTDTQYF
cdr3_nt: TGTGCCAGCAGTGGCGGGACTAACACAGATACGCAGTATTTT
v_call: TRBV6-4
clone_size: NA
cdr3_length: 14
j_call: TRBJ2-3
d_call: TRBD2

cdr3_aa: CASSFRRRGTDTQYF
cdr3_nt: TGTGCCAGCAGCTTTAGGCGCAGGGGGACAGATACGCAGTATTTT
v_call: TRBV12-1
clone_size: once
cdr3_length: 15
j_call: TRBJ2-3
d_call: NA

cdr3_aa: CASGGPRNSEAFF
cdr3_nt: TGTGCCAGCGGTGGGCCCAGGAATTCTGAAGCTTTCTTT
v_call: TRBV2
clone_size: NA
cdr3_length: 13
j_call: TRBJ1-1
d_call: NA

cdr3_aa: CASSQDGPSGVAGTTGELFF
cdr3_nt: TGTGCCAGCAGCCAAGATGGCCCGTCGGGAGTAGCGGGAACCACCGGGGAGCTGTTTTTT
v_call: TRBV3-1/TRBV3-2
clone_size: NA
cdr3_length: 20
j_call: TRBJ2-2
d_call: TRBD2

cdr3_aa: CASMNTGQIPQETQYF
cdr3_nt: TGTGCCAGCATGAACACGGGACAGATTCCCCAAGAGACCCAGTACTTC
v_call: TRBV7-2
clone_size: once
cdr3_length: 16
j_call: TRBJ2-5
d_call: TRBD1

cdr3_aa: CASSPGTGLDTEAFF
cdr3_nt: TGCGCCAGCAGCCCGGGGACAGGTTTGGACACTGAAGCTTTCTTT
v_call: TRBV5-1
clone_size: NA
cdr3_length: 15
j_call: TRBJ1-1
d_call: TRBD1

cdr3_aa: CASRRTGESYEQYF
cdr3_nt: TGTGCCAGCAGACGGACAGGGGAGAGCTACGAGCAGTACTTC
v_call: TRBV7-2
clone_size: once
cdr3_length: 14
j_call: TRBJ2-7
d_call: TRBD1

cdr3_aa: CAWSTSGNQPQHF
cdr3_nt: TGTGCCTGGAGTACCTCGGGTAATCAGCCCCAGCATTTT
v_call: TRBV30
clone_size: NA
cdr3_length: 13
j_call: TRBJ1-5
d_call: NA

cdr3_aa: CASIWDTSNQPQHF
cdr3_nt: TGTGCCAGCATTTGGGACACCAGCAATCAGCCCCAGCATTTT
v_call: TRBV28
clone_size: NA
cdr3_length: 14
j_call: TRBJ1-5
d_call: NA

cdr3_aa: CASSLTGGSFSGNTIYF
cdr3_nt: TGTGCCAGCTCACTGACGGGTGGATCTTTCTCTGGAAACACCATATATTTT
v_call: TRBV18
clone_size: many
cdr3_length: 17
j_call: TRBJ1-3
d_call: NA

cdr3_aa: CASSAAFSGANVLTF
cdr3_nt: TGTGCCAGCAGTGCGGCTTTCTCTGGGGCCAACGTCCTGACTTTC
v_call: TRBV6-2/TRBV6-3
clone_size: NA
cdr3_length: 15
j_call: TRBJ2-6
d_call: NA

cdr3_aa: CASSGGPGYNEQFF
cdr3_nt: TGTGCCAGCTCAGGTGGGCCGGGGTACAATGAGCAGTTCTTC
v_call: TRBV18
clone_size: NA
cdr3_length: 14
j_call: TRBJ2-1
d_call: NA

cdr3_aa: CASSSTNYGYTF
cdr3_nt: TGTGCCAGCAGCAGTACTAACTATGGCTACACCTTC
v_call: TRBV27
clone_size: NA
cdr3_length: 12
j_call: TRBJ1-2
d_call: NA

cdr3_aa: CASSPDPLGSRPYNEQFF
cdr3_nt: TGTGCCAGCTCACCCGACCCCTTAGGGAGCAGGCCCTACAATGAGCAGTTCTTC
v_call: TRBV18
clone_size: NA
cdr3_length: 18
j_call: TRBJ2-1
d_call: NA

cdr3_aa: CASSPLGTGNTEAFF
cdr3_nt: TGTGCCAGCAGTCCTTTAGGGACTGGGAACACTGAAGCTTTCTTT
v_call: TRBV27
clone_size: NA
cdr3_length: 15
j_call: TRBJ1-1
d_call: NA

cdr3_aa: CASRLGTANTGELFF
cdr3_nt: TGTGCCAGCAGGTTGGGGACAGCGAACACCGGGGAGCTGTTTTTT
v_call: TRBV28
clone_size: NA
cdr3_length: 15
j_call: TRBJ2-2
d_call: TRBD1

cdr3_aa: CATSDFSGLAGAGDTQYF
cdr3_nt: TGTGCCACCAGTGATTTTTCGGGACTAGCGGGAGCAGGAGATACGCAGTATTTT
v_call: TRBV24-1
clone_size: NA
cdr3_length: 18
j_call: TRBJ2-3
d_call: TRBD2

cdr3_aa: CASSPWAGGNTEAFF
cdr3_nt: TGTGCCAGCTCACCATGGGCAGGGGGGAACACTGAAGCTTTCTTT
v_call: TRBV18
clone_size: NA
cdr3_length: 15
j_call: TRBJ1-1
d_call: TRBD1

cdr3_aa: CASNAAGANVLTF
cdr3_nt: TGTGCCAGCAATGCGGCTGGGGCCAACGTCCTGACTTTC
v_call: TRBV6-5
clone_size: NA
cdr3_length: 13
j_call: TRBJ2-6
d_call: NA

cdr3_aa: CASSLLPGQGAINEQYF
cdr3_nt: TGTGCCAGCAGTCTCCTACCCGGACAGGGGGCGATAAATGAGCAGTACTTC
v_call: TRBV27
clone_size: NA
cdr3_length: 17
j_call: TRBJ2-7
d_call: TRBD1

cdr3_aa: CSGWTGDGYTF
cdr3_nt: TGCAGTGGTTGGACAGGCGATGGCTACACCTTC
v_call: TRBV20-1
clone_size: few
cdr3_length: 11
j_call: TRBJ1-2
d_call: TRBD1

cdr3_aa: CASSSNEQFF
cdr3_nt: TGTGCCAGCAGTTCGAATGAGCAGTTCTTC
v_call: TRBV28
clone_size: NA
cdr3_length: 10
j_call: TRBJ2-1
d_call: NA

cdr3_aa: CATAGGGNTIYF
cdr3_nt: TGTGCCACCGCGGGAGGTGGAAACACCATATATTTT
v_call: TRBV15
clone_size: NA
cdr3_length: 12
j_call: TRBJ1-3
d_call: NA

cdr3_aa: CASSPDRTNADTQYF
cdr3_nt: TGTGCCAGCAGCCCCGACAGGACGAACGCAGATACGCAGTATTTT
v_call: TRBV6-5
clone_size: NA
cdr3_length: 15
j_call: TRBJ2-3
d_call: NA

cdr3_aa: CASRGTASGELFF
cdr3_nt: TGTGCCAGCAGGGGTACAGCTTCCGGGGAGCTGTTTTTT
v_call: TRBV7-2
clone_size: NA
cdr3_length: 13
j_call: TRBJ2-2
d_call: NA

cdr3_aa: CAISDPTGGGSPLHF
cdr3_nt: TGTGCCATCAGTGACCCGACAGGGGGTGGCTCACCCCTCCACTTT
v_call: TRBV10-3
clone_size: NA
cdr3_length: 15
j_call: TRBJ1-6
d_call: TRBD1

cdr3_aa: CASSKSAGTGNQPQHF
cdr3_nt: TGTGCCAGCAGTAAGTCAGCGGGAACAGGCAATCAGCCCCAGCATTTT
v_call: TRBV28
clone_size: NA
cdr3_length: 16
j_call: TRBJ1-5
d_call: NA

cdr3_aa: CASSPDRGHYGYTF
cdr3_nt: TGTGCCAGCAGCCCCGACAGGGGTCACTATGGCTACACCTTC
v_call: TRBV5-8
clone_size: NA
cdr3_length: 14
j_call: TRBJ1-2
d_call: TRBD1

cdr3_aa: CASRRPGLAETQYF
cdr3_nt: TGTGCCAGCAGGCGTCCGGGACTAGCGGAAACCCAGTACTTC
v_call: TRBV28
clone_size: NA
cdr3_length: 14
j_call: TRBJ2-5
d_call: TRBD2

cdr3_aa: CASSETSGRRNEQFF
cdr3_nt: TGCGCCAGCAGCGAAACTAGCGGGAGAAGAAATGAGCAGTTCTTC
v_call: TRBV5-1
clone_size: NA
cdr3_length: 15
j_call: TRBJ2-1
d_call: TRBD2

cdr3_aa: CASSAQVWTEAFF
cdr3_nt: TGCGCCAGCAGTGCCCAGGTATGGACTGAAGCTTTCTTT
v_call: TRBV5-1
clone_size: NA
cdr3_length: 13
j_call: TRBJ1-1
d_call: NA

cdr3_aa: CASSQRTGDTEAFF
cdr3_nt: TGTGCCAGTAGTCAACGGACAGGGGACACTGAAGCTTTCTTT
v_call: TRBV19
clone_size: once
cdr3_length: 14
j_call: TRBJ1-1
d_call: TRBD1

cdr3_aa: CASTPDSYEQYF
cdr3_nt: TGTGCCAGCACCCCGGACAGCTACGAGCAGTACTTC
v_call: TRBV28
clone_size: NA
cdr3_length: 12
j_call: TRBJ2-7
d_call: NA

cdr3_aa: CASSPISRVGETQYF
cdr3_nt: TGTGCCAGCAGCCCCATAAGCAGGGTCGGGGAGACCCAGTACTTC
v_call: TRBV7-7
clone_size: NA
cdr3_length: 15
j_call: TRBJ2-5
d_call: NA

cdr3_aa: CASSFGAVSYEQYF
cdr3_nt: TGTGCCAGCAGTTTTGGTGCGGTCTCCTACGAGCAGTACTTC
v_call: TRBV27
clone_size: NA
cdr3_length: 14
j_call: TRBJ2-7
d_call: NA

cdr3_aa: CASREGGLRGEQYF
cdr3_nt: TGTGCCTCCCGGGAGGGGGGACTAAGAGGCGAGCAGTACTTC
v_call: TRBV7-2
clone_size: NA
cdr3_length: 14
j_call: TRBJ2-7
d_call: TRBD2

cdr3_aa: CASSPDRGLNNEQFF
cdr3_nt: TGTGCCAGCTCACCGGACAGGGGCTTAAACAATGAGCAGTTCTTC
v_call: TRBV18
clone_size: NA
cdr3_length: 15
j_call: TRBJ2-1
d_call: TRBD1

cdr3_aa: CASSPGPRAYGYTF
cdr3_nt: TGTGCCAGCAGCCCCGGACCGAGGGCCTATGGCTACACCTTC
v_call: TRBV3-1/TRBV3-2
clone_size: once
cdr3_length: 14
j_call: TRBJ1-2
d_call: NA

cdr3_aa: CATSDPLAGVETQYF
cdr3_nt: TGTGCCACCAGTGATCCTCTAGCGGGAGTGGAGACCCAGTACTTC
v_call: TRBV24-1
clone_size: NA
cdr3_length: 15
j_call: TRBJ2-5
d_call: TRBD2

cdr3_aa: CASSEAEDTQYF
cdr3_nt: TGTGCCAGCAGTGAAGCAGAGGATACGCAGTATTTT
v_call: TRBV2
clone_size: NA
cdr3_length: 12
j_call: TRBJ2-3
d_call: NA

cdr3_aa: CASSWAGGETQYF
cdr3_nt: TGTGCCAGCAGCTGGGCGGGCGGAGAGACCCAGTACTTC
v_call: TRBV28
clone_size: NA
cdr3_length: 13
j_call: TRBJ2-5
d_call: NA

cdr3_aa: CATRTVNTEAFF
cdr3_nt: TGTGCCACCCGAACAGTGAACACTGAAGCTTTCTTT
v_call: TRBV11-2
clone_size: NA
cdr3_length: 12
j_call: TRBJ1-1
d_call: NA

cdr3_aa: CASSVDEGVRTEAFF
cdr3_nt: TGTGCCAGCAGCGTAGACGAGGGGGTTAGAACTGAAGCTTTCTTT
v_call: TRBV9
clone_size: once
cdr3_length: 15
j_call: TRBJ1-1
d_call: NA

cdr3_aa: CAWSRQEFRGRESNQPQHF
cdr3_nt: TGTGCCTGGTCGCGCCAGGAATTCAGGGGGCGCGAGAGCAATCAGCCCCAGCATTTT
v_call: TRBV30
clone_size: NA
cdr3_length: 19
j_call: TRBJ1-5
d_call: TRBD1

cdr3_aa: CASSWDSSGNTIYF
cdr3_nt: TGTGCCAGCAGCTGGGACAGTTCTGGAAACACCATATATTTT
v_call: TRBV9
clone_size: NA
cdr3_length: 14
j_call: TRBJ1-3
d_call: TRBD1

cdr3_aa: CASSLFSSGGITGELFF
cdr3_nt: TGTGCCAGCAGCTTGTTCTCTAGCGGAGGGATTACCGGGGAGCTGTTTTTT
v_call: TRBV5-5
clone_size: NA
cdr3_length: 17
j_call: TRBJ2-2
d_call: TRBD2

cdr3_aa: CASRSLAGGNTGELFF
cdr3_nt: TGTGCCAGCAGGTCACTAGCGGGAGGTAATACCGGGGAGCTGTTTTTT
v_call: TRBV2
clone_size: NA
cdr3_length: 16
j_call: TRBJ2-2
d_call: TRBD2

cdr3_aa: CAISGEESQPQHF
cdr3_nt: TGTGCCATCAGTGGGGAGGAAAGTCAGCCCCAGCATTTT
v_call: TRBV10-3
clone_size: NA
cdr3_length: 13
j_call: TRBJ1-5
d_call: NA

cdr3_aa: CASSNYEAFF
cdr3_nt: TGTGCCAGCAGTAATTATGAAGCTTTCTTT
v_call: TRBV28
clone_size: NA
cdr3_length: 10
j_call: TRBJ1-1
d_call: NA

cdr3_aa: CASRTRKNGEQYF
cdr3_nt: TGTGCCAGCAGGACAAGGAAAAACGGCGAGCAGTACTTC
v_call: TRBV6-5
clone_size: NA
cdr3_length: 13
j_call: TRBJ2-7
d_call: NA

cdr3_aa: CASSEGGRQPQHF
cdr3_nt: TGTGCCAGCAGTGAGGGGGGAAGGCAGCCCCAGCATTTT
v_call: TRBV2
clone_size: NA
cdr3_length: 13
j_call: TRBJ1-5
d_call: NA

cdr3_aa: CASSQVSGSYSYNEQFF
cdr3_nt: TGTGCCAGCAGCCAAGTCTCAGGCAGTTACTCCTACAATGAGCAGTTCTTC
v_call: TRBV4-2
clone_size: NA
cdr3_length: 17
j_call: TRBJ2-1
d_call: NA